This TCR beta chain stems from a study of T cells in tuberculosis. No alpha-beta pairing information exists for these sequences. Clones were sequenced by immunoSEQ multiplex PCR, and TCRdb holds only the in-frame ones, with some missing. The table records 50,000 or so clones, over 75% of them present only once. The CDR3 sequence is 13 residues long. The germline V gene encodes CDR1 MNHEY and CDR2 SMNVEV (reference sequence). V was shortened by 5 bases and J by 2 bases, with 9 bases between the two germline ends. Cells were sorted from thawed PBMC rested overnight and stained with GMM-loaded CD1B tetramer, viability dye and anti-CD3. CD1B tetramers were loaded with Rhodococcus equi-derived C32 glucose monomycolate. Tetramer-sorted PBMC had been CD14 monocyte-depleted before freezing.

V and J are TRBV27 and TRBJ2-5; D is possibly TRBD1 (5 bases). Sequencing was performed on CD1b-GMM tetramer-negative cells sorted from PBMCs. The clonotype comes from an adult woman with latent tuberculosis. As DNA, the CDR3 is TGTGCCAGCAGTCCCCAGGGACAAGAGACCCAGTACTTC. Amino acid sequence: CASSPQGQETQYF.